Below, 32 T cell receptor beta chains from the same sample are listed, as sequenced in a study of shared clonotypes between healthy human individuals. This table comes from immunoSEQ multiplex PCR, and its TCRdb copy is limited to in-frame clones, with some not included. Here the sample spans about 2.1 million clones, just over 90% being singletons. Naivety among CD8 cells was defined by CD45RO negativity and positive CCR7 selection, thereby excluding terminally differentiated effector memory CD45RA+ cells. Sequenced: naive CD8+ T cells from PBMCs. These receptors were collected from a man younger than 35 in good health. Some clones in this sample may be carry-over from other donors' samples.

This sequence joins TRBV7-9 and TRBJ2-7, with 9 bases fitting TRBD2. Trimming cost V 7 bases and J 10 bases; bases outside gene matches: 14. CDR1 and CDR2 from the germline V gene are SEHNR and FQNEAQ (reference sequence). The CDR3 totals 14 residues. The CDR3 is CASTGSGLAELQYF. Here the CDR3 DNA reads TGTGCCAGCACCGGGTCGGGACTAGCTGAACTACAGTACTTC.

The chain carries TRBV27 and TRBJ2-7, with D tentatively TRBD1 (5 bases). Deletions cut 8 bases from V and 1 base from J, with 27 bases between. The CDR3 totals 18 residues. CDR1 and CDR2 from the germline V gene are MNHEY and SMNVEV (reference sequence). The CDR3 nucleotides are TGTGCCAGCGCCTTAGGGCACCTTAACAGGCCCCCTTCCTACGAGCAGTACTTC. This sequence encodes CASALGHLNRPPSYEQYF.

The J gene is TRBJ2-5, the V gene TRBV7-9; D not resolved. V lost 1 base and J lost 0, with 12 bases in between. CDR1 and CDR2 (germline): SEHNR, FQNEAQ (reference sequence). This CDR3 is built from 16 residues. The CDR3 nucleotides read TGTGCCAGCAGCTTAGTGTCGAGGACGGACCAAGAGACCCAGTACTTC. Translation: CASSLVSRTDQETQYF.

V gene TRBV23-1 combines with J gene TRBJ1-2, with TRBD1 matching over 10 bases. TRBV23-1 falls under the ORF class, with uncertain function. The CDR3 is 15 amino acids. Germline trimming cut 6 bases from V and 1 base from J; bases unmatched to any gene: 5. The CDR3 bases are TGCGCCAGCAGCCGGGACAGGGGCCATAACTATGGCTACACCTTC. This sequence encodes CASSRDRGHNYGYTF.

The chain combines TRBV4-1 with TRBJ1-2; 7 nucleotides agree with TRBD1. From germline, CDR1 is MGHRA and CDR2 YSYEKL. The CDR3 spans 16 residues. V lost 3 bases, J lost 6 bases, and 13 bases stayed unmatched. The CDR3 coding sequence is TGCGCCAGCAGCCATCTCCCGGGACAGAGGACTGATGGCTACACCTTC. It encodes CASSHLPGQRTDGYTF.

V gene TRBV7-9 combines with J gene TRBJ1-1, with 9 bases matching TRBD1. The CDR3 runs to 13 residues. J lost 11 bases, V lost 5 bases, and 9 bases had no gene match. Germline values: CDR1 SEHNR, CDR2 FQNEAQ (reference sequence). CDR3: CASSTGTGFLAFF. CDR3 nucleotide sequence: TGTGCCAGCAGCACTGGGACAGGGTTTTTGGCTTTCTTT.

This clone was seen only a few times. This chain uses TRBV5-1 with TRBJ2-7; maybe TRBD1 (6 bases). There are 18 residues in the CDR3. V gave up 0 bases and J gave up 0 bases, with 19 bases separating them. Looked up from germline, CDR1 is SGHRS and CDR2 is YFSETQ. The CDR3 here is CASSLEPLRQGNSYEQYF. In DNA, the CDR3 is TGCGCCAGCAGCTTGGAGCCGCTTCGGCAGGGGAACTCCTACGAGCAGTACTTC.

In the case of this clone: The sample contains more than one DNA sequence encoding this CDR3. The CDR3 bases are TGTGCCAGCAGCCTCCGGGACAGGTATCAGCCCCAGCATTTT. Translation: CASSLRDRYQPQHF. J is TRBJ1-5 and V is TRBV27; 8 positions match TRBD1. Germline V gene lookup returns CDR1 MNHEY and CDR2 SMNVEV (reference sequence). V dropped 6 bases and J dropped 5; count of bases not matched to a gene: 6. This CDR3 has 14 residues.

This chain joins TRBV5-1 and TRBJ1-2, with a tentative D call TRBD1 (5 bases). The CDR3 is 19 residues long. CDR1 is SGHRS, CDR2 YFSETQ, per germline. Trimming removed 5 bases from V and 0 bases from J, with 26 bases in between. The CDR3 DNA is TGCGCCAGCAGTAACTTGGTTAACGGGGACGACCACTCTAACTATGGCTACACCTTC. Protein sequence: CASSNLVNGDDHSNYGYTF. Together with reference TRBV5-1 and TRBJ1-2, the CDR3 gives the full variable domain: KAGVTQTPRYLIKTRGQQVTLSCSPISGHRSVSWYQQTPGQGLQFLFEYFSETQRNKGNFPGRFSGRQFSNSRSEMNVSTLELGDSALYLCASSNLVNGDDHSNYGYTFGSGTRLTVV.

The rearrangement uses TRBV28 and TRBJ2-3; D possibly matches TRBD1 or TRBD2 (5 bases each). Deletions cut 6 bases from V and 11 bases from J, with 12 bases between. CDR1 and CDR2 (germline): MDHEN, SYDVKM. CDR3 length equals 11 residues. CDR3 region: CASSWGYWQYF. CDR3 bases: TGTGCCAGCAGCTGGGGGTACTGGCAGTATTTT.

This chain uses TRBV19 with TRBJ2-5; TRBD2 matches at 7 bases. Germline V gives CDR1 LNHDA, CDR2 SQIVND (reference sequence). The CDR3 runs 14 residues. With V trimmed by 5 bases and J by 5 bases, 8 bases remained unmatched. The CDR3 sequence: CASSPRGVWETQYF. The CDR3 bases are TGTGCCAGTAGTCCCCGGGGGGTATGGGAGACCCAGTACTTC. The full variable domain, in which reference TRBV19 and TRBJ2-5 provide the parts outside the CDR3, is DGGITQSPKYLFRKEGQNVTLSCEQNLNHDAMYWYRQDPGQGLRLIYYSQIVNDFQKGDIAEGYSVSREKKESFPLTVTSAQKNPTAFYLCASSPRGVWETQYFGPGTRLLVL.

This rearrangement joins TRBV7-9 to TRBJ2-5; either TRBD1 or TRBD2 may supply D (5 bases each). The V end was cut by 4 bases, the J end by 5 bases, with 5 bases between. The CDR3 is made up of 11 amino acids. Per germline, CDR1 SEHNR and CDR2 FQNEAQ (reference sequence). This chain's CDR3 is CASSWGETQYF. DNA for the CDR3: TGTGCCAGCAGCTGGGGGGAGACCCAGTACTTC.

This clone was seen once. The CDR3 region has the DNA TGTGCCAGCAGTTTACTTGGGGGCCGGCAGCGCATGAACACTGAAGCTTTCTTT. This sequence encodes CASSLLGGRQRMNTEAFF. The chain uses TRBV2 and TRBJ1-1; a weak D match, TRBD1 (6 bases). Trimming pared 5 bases from V and 0 bases from J, leaving 22 bases between. The CDR3 loop spans 18 amino acids. Per germline, CDR1 SNHLY and CDR2 FYNNEI.

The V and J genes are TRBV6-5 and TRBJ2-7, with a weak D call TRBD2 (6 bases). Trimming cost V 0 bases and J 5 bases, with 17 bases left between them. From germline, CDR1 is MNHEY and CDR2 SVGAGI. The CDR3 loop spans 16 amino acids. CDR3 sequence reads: CASSYSGGRRLDEQYF. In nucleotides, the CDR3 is TGTGCCAGCAGTTACTCGGGGGGTAGGAGGCTAGACGAGCAGTACTTC.

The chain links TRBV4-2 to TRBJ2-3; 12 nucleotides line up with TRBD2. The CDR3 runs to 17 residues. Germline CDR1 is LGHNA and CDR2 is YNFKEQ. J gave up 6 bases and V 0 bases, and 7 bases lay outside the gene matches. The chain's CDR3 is CASSQDSLAGGYDTQYF. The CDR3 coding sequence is TGTGCCAGCAGCCAAGATTCCCTAGCGGGAGGGTACGATACGCAGTATTTT.

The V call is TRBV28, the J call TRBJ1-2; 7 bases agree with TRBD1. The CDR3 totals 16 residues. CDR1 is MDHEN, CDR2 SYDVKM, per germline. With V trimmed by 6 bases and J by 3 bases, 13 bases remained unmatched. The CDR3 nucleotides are TGTGCCAGCAGAGATCATGCGCCCGGACAGGACTATGGCTACACCTTC. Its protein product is CASRDHAPGQDYGYTF.

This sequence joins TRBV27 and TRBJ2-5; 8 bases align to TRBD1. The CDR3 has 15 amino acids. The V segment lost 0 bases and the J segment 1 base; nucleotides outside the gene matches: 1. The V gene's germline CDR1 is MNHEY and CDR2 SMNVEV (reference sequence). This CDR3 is CASSLSGQVQETQYF. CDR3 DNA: TGTGCCAGCAGTTTATCGGGACAGGTCCAAGAGACCCAGTACTTC.

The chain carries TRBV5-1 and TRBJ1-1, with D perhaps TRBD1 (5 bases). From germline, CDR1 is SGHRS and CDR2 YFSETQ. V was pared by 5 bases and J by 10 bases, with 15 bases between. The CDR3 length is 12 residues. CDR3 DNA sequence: TGCGCCAGCAGTCCCGATTGGGGGAGAGCTTTCTTT. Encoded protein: CASSPDWGRAFF.

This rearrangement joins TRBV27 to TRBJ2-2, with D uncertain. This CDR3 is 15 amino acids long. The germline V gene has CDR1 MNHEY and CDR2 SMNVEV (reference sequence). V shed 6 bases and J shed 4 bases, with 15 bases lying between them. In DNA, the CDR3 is TGTGCCAGCAGCCCGACGGTCATGGGCACCGGGGAGCTGTTTTTT. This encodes CASSPTVMGTGELFF.

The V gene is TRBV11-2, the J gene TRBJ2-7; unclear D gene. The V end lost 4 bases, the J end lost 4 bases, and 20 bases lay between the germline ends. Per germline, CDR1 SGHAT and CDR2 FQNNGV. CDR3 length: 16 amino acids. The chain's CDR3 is CASSYQRSFFDYEQYF. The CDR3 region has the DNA TGTGCCAGCAGCTACCAGCGTAGTTTTTTCGATTACGAGCAGTACTTC.

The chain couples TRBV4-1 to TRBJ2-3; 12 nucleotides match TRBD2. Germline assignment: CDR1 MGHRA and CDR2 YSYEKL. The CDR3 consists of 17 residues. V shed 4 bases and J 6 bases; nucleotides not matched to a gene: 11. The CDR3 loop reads CASSRLAGVMSRDTQYF. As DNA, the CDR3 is TGCGCCAGCAGCCGACTAGCGGGAGTAATGTCGCGTGATACGCAGTATTTT.

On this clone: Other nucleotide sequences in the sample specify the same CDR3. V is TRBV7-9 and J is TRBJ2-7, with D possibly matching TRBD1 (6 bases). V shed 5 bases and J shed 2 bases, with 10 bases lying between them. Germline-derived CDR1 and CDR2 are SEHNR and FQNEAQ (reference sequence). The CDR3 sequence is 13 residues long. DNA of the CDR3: TGTGCCAGCAGCCTACAGGGAACCTACGAGCAGTACTTC. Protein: CASSLQGTYEQYF.

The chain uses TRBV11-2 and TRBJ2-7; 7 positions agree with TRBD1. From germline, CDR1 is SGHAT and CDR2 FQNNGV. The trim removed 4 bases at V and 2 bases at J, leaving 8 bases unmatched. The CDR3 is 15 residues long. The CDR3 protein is CASSYTGAGTYEQYF. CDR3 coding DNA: TGTGCCAGCAGCTACACAGGGGCAGGGACCTACGAGCAGTACTTC.

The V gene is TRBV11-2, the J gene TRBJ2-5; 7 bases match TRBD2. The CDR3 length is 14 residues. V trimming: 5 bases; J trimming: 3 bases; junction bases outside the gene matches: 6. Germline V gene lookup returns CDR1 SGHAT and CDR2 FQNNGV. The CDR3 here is CASSPSGMEETQYF. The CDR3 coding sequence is TGTGCCAGCAGCCCGAGCGGGATGGAAGAGACCCAGTACTTC.

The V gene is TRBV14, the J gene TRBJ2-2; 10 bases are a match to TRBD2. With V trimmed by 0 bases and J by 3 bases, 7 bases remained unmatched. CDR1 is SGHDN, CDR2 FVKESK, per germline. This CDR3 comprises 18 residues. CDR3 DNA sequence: TGTGCCAGCAGCCAAGATGTTTTAGGACTAGCGGACACCGGGGAGCTGTTTTTT. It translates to CASSQDVLGLADTGELFF.

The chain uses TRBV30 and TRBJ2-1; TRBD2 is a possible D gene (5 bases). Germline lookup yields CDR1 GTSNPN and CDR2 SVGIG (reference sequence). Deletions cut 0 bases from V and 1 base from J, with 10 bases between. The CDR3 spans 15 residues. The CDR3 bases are TGTGCCTGGAGTGTACTCCAGCGGTCCTACAATGAGCAGTTCTTC. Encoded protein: CAWSVLQRSYNEQFF. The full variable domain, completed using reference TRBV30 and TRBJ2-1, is SQTIHQWPATLVQPVGSPLSLECTVEGTSNPNLYWYRQAAGRGLQLLFYSVGIGQISSEVPQNLSASRPQDRQFILSSKKLLLSDSGFYLCAWSVLQRSYNEQFFGPGTRLTVL.

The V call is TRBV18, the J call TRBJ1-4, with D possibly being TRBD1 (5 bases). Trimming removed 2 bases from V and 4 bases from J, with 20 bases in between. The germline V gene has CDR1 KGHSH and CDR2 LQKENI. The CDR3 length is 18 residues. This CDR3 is CASSPERGPLRSNEKLFF. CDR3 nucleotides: TGTGCCAGCTCACCAGAGAGGGGCCCTCTTCGGAGTAATGAAAAACTGTTTTTT.

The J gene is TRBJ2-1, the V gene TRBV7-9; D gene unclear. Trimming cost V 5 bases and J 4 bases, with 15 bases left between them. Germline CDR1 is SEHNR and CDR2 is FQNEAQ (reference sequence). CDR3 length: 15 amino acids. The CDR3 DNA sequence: TGTGCCAGCAGCCCCTCAGCGTCACGTTACAATGAGCAGTTCTTC. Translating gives CASSPSASRYNEQFF.

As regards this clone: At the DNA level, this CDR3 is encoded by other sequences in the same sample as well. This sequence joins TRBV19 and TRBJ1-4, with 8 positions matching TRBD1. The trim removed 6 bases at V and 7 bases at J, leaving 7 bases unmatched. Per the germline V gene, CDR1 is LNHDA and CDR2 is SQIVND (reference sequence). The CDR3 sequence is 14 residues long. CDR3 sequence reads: CASSPGTGVEKLFF. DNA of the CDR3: TGTGCCAGTAGCCCCGGGACAGGCGTTGAAAAACTGTTTTTT.

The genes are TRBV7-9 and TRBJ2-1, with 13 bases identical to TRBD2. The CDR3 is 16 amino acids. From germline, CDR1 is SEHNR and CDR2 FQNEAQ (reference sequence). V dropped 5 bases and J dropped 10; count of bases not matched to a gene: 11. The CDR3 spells CASSPTGTSGAGEQFF. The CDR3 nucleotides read TGTGCCAGCAGCCCGACCGGGACTAGCGGGGCGGGAGAGCAGTTCTTC.

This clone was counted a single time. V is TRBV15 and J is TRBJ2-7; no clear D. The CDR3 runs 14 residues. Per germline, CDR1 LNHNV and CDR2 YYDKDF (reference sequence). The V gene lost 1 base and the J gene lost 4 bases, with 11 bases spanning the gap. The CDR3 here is CATSRGPESYEQYF. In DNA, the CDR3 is TGTGCCACCAGCAGAGGCCCCGAGAGTTACGAGCAGTACTTC.

The CDR3 protein is CASSLGNSFRSYEQYF. The CDR3 DNA follows: TGTGCCAGCAGCTTAGGGAACTCTTTCCGTAGCTACGAGCAGTACTTC. The V and J genes are TRBV7-8 and TRBJ2-7, with unresolved D. The CDR3 runs to 16 residues. CDR1 and CDR2 (germline): SGHVS, FQNEAQ. The V end was cut by 1 base, the J end by 3 bases, with 16 bases between.